This TCR beta chain originates from a study of CD8 T cells in Susac syndrome. Reverse transcription of 0.5 to 1 ug RNA used random hexamers. The TCR beta CDR3 was amplified by immunoSEQ multiplex PCR across 54 Vbeta, 13 Jbeta. MiXCR was run by TCRdb on the immunoSEQ multiplex PCR reads, yielding one entry per CDR3 protein. The data show about 190,000 distinct CDR3 sequences, approximately 94% seen once. Germline CDR1 reads MDHEN; CDR2 reads SYDVKM. This CDR3 has 14 residues. Trimming stripped 6 bases from V and 4 bases from J, with 13 bases between. The source material was CD4+ T cells from PBMCs. The sequence was collected from a human donor with Susac syndrome. The V gene is TRBV28, the J gene TRBJ1-5; D unclear. In nucleotides, the CDR3 is TGTGCCAGCAGGTCTTTTGGCGAAAATCAGCCCCAGCATTTT. It codes for CASRSFGENQPQHF.